These 10 T cell receptor beta chains share one sample of origin, sequenced in a study of T cells in localized non-small cell lung cancer. Sequencing used immunoSEQ multiplex PCR; TCRdb keeps in-frame clones, though not all of them. The repertoire includes under 40,000 clones, roughly 90% of them detected once, and roughly 4% sits in the top ten. The sequencing used peripheral blood, collected before any cancer treatment. The receptors originated from a woman aged 35 to 69 with stage I lung adenocarcinoma.

The chain recombines TRBV2 with TRBJ1-3; 9 positions agree with TRBD1. V lost 7 bases to trimming and J lost 1 base; unmatched junction nucleotides: 5. Germline V gives CDR1 SNHLY, CDR2 FYNNEI. The CDR3 extends over 15 amino acids. CDR3 nucleotide sequence: TGTGCCAGCACCCCGGGACAGGGTTCTGGAAACACCATATATTTT. Translated: CASTPGQGSGNTIYF.

This clone was observed a single time. The same CDR3 arises from other DNA sequences in this sample as well. This chain uses TRBV7-2 with TRBJ2-2; no clear D gene. Germline V CDR1 and CDR2: SGHTA, FQGNSA. The CDR3 sequence is 13 residues long. V lost 3 bases, J lost 3 bases, and 5 bases lay in between. CDR3 amino acids: CASSFRDTGELFF. The CDR3 DNA follows: TGTGCCAGCAGCTTCAGAGACACCGGGGAGCTGTTTTTT.

The chain links TRBV11-3 to TRBJ1-2; unclear D gene. The V and J ends lost 1 base and 8 bases respectively, with 17 bases between them. In germline, CDR1 is SGHNT, CDR2 YENEEA. The CDR3 has 15 amino acids. Written as DNA, the CDR3 is TGTGCCAGCAGCTTAGCCCTCCCGTGGGATGGCGGCTACACCTTC. Protein product: CASSLALPWDGGYTF. Variable domain in full (rest from reference TRBV11-3 and TRBJ1-2): EAGVVQSPRYKIIEKKQPVAFWCNPISGHNTLYWYLQNLGQGPELLIRYENEEAVDDSQLPKDRFSAERLKGVDSTLKIQPAELGDSAVYLCASSLALPWDGGYTFGSGTRLTVV.

The rearrangement joins TRBV7-2 to TRBJ2-2; D gene ambiguous. Trimming left V 4 bases short and J 7 bases short, with 10 bases between. Germline V gene data show CDR1 as SGHTA and CDR2 as FQGNSA. This CDR3 has 13 residues. DNA for the CDR3: TGTGCCAGCAGCTCCCGGCAGTTCGGGGAGCTGTTTTTT. This encodes CASSSRQFGELFF. The entire variable domain, with the rest obtained from reference TRBV7-2 and TRBJ2-2, is as follows: GAGVSQSPSNKVTEKGKDVELRCDPISGHTALYWYRQSLGQGLEFLIYFQGNSAPDKSGLPSDRFSAERTGGSVSTLTIQRTQQEDSAVYLCASSSRQFGELFFGEGSRLTVL.

The count of this clone is one. J is TRBJ1-4 and V is TRBV4-3, with 9 positions matching TRBD1. This CDR3 has 19 amino acids. Germline trimming cut 1 base from V and 4 bases from J; bases unmatched to any gene: 13. The germline V gene has CDR1 LGHNA and CDR2 YSLEER. The CDR3 DNA follows: TGCGCCAGCAGCCAAGTAATCGGGACAGGGAGTCCCAATAATGAAAAACTGTTTTTT. Translation gives CASSQVIGTGSPNNEKLFF.

The V gene is TRBV4-1, the J gene TRBJ2-7; 7 bases agree with TRBD2. J lost 3 bases, V lost 4 bases, and 18 bases had no gene match. This CDR3 spans 18 amino acids. Germline CDR1 MGHRA, CDR2 YSYEKL. The DNA for the CDR3 is TGCGCCAGCAGCCGAGGGCCCTCCCGGGACTACGAAAGCTACGAGCAGTACTTC. It yields the protein CASSRGPSRDYESYEQYF.

V gene TRBV19 combines with J gene TRBJ2-2; 7 bases line up with TRBD2. The V segment lost 4 bases and the J segment 7 bases; nucleotides outside the gene matches: 12. This CDR3 has 16 residues. Per the germline V gene, CDR1 is LNHDA and CDR2 is SQIVND (reference sequence). DNA for the CDR3: TGTGCCAGTAGTAACTCGGAACTAGCGACCGACGGGGAGCTGTTTTTT. Translated: CASSNSELATDGELFF.

V and J are TRBV15 and TRBJ1-1; TRBD1 might be the D (5 bases). V dropped 0 bases and J dropped 0 bases, with 11 bases sitting between them. This CDR3 is built from 16 residues. Germline V gene lookup returns CDR1 LNHNV and CDR2 YYDKDF (reference sequence). The CDR3 sequence is CATSRDQEGLNTEAFF. In nucleotides, the CDR3 is TGTGCCACCAGCAGAGATCAAGAGGGGCTGAACACTGAAGCTTTCTTT. The full variable domain, rest sourced from reference TRBV15 and TRBJ1-1, is DAMVIQNPRYQVTQFGKPVTLSCSQTLNHNVMYWYQQKSSQAPKLLFHYYDKDFNNEADTPDNFQSRRPNTSFCFLDIRSPGLGDTAMYLCATSRDQEGLNTEAFFGQGTRLTVV.

The gene calls are TRBV2 and TRBJ2-5; D gene uncertain. With 1 base removed from V and 4 bases from J, the gap between germline ends came to 10 bases. Germline CDR1 and CDR2: SNHLY and FYNNEI. The CDR3 loop spans 14 amino acids. As DNA, the CDR3 is TGTGCCAGCAGTGAAGAGGTCATGTTAGAGACCCAGTACTTC. This encodes CASSEEVMLETQYF. The full variable domain, rest sourced from reference TRBV2 and TRBJ2-5, is EPEVTQTPSHQVTQMGQEVILRCVPISNHLYFYWYRQILGQKVEFLVSFYNNEISEKSEIFDDQFSVERPDGSNFTLKIRSTKLEDSAMYFCASSEEVMLETQYFGPGTRLLVL.

This clone came up once. This chain connects TRBV7-9 to TRBJ2-2; unclear D gene. With 1 base removed from V and 6 bases from J, the gap between germline ends came to 18 bases. Germline CDR1 SEHNR, CDR2 FQNEAQ (reference sequence). The CDR3 is made up of 17 amino acids. CDR3 sequence (DNA): TGTGCCAGCAGCTTAGGTTCGTGGACCTCGGCCCCCGGGGAGCTGTTTTTT. Protein: CASSLGSWTSAPGELFF.